A selection of T cell receptor beta chains follows, all from one sample in a study of CD8 T cells in ankylosing spondylitis. TCRdb re-called the 5' RACE reads with MiXCR, one entry per CDR3 protein. The repertoire includes under 250,000 distinct CDR3 sequences, about 30% of them detected once, and around 4.2% sits in the top ten. The specimen sequenced was blood, either unsorted or a sorted T cell fraction (not recorded which). The receptors derive from a male donor with ankylosing spondylitis or in good health (not recorded which). CDR3s include the opening cysteine and the closing phenylalanine or tryptophan. The D gene is left open where the match is weak. Clone sizes are given selectively: once, few, many, or a class where the clone is expanded.

size: -; J: TRBJ2-7; D: -; V: TRBV20-1; CDR3: CSASSQDRTYEQYF; DNA: TGCAGTGCTAGTAGTCAGGACCGGACCTACGAGCAGTACTTC
size: few; J: TRBJ2-2; D: -; V: TRBV6-5; CDR3: CASSYNTFTGELFF; DNA: TGTGCCAGCAGTTACAACACCTTCACCGGGGAGCTGTTTTTT
size: -; J: TRBJ2-7; D: -; V: TRBV5-1; CDR3: CASSRWGYEQYF; DNA: TGCGCCAGCAGCCGGTGGGGATACGAGCAGTACTTC
size: few; J: TRBJ2-5; D: -; V: TRBV20-1; CDR3: CSGNLGETQYF; DNA: TGCAGTGGAAATCTAGGGGAGACCCAGTACTTC
size: -; J: TRBJ2-2; D: -; V: TRBV7-9; CDR3: CASSSLIQVRTGELFF; DNA: TGTGCCAGCAGCTCACTTATCCAGGTTCGCACCGGGGAGCTGTTTTTT
size: -; J: TRBJ2-3; D: -; V: TRBV20-1; CDR3: CSASGGSSTDTQYF; DNA: TGCAGTGCTAGTGGTGGCTCTAGCACAGATACGCAGTATTTT
size: few; J: TRBJ2-5; D: TRBD1; V: TRBV15; CDR3: CATSSHPGQETQYF; DNA: TGTGCCACCAGCTCACACCCGGGACAGGAGACCCAGTACTTC
size: -; J: TRBJ2-3; D: -; V: TRBV12-3/TRBV12-4; CDR3: CASSQTASTDTQYF; DNA: TGTGCCAGCAGTCAAACAGCGAGCACAGATACGCAGTATTTT
size: once; J: TRBJ2-5; D: TRBD1; V: TRBV9; CDR3: CASSVAEGARETQYF; DNA: TGTGCCAGCAGCGTAGCTGAGGGGGCGCGGGAGACCCAGTACTTC
size: few; J: TRBJ1-1; D: -; V: TRBV29-1; CDR3: CSEDQTMNTEAFF; DNA: TGCAGCGAAGACCAGACCATGAACACTGAAGCTTTCTTT
size: many; J: TRBJ2-1; D: -; V: TRBV10-2; CDR3: CASRETGYNEQFF; DNA: TGCGCCAGCAGGGAGACAGGCTACAATGAGCAGTTCTTC
size: -; J: TRBJ2-3; D: TRBD2; V: TRBV15; CDR3: CATSRSGYRDYGTDTQYF; DNA: TGTGCCACCAGCAGATCGGGCTACCGGGACTACGGCACAGATACGCAGTATTTT
size: few; J: TRBJ1-1; D: -; V: TRBV5-1; CDR3: CASSSRDLNTEAFF; DNA: TGCGCCAGCAGCTCCAGGGACCTGAACACTGAAGCTTTCTTT
size: few; J: TRBJ2-5; D: -; V: TRBV4-2; CDR3: CASSQDPNPETQYF; DNA: TGTGCCAGCAGCCAAGATCCCAATCCCGAGACCCAGTACTTC
size: few; J: TRBJ2-1; D: -; V: TRBV9; CDR3: CASRSQGGDTQFF; DNA: TGTGCCAGCAGGTCCCAGGGGGGGGACACTCAGTTCTTC
size: few; J: TRBJ1-6; D: -; V: TRBV20-1; CDR3: CSALRGTANSPLHF; DNA: TGCAGTGCCCTAAGAGGGACCGCTAATTCACCCCTCCACTTT
size: -; J: TRBJ2-3; D: TRBD1; V: TRBV12-3/TRBV12-4; CDR3: CASREGQATGDTQYF; DNA: TGTGCCAGCAGGGAGGGACAGGCAACGGGGGATACGCAGTATTTT
size: -; J: TRBJ1-6; D: -; V: TRBV5-6; CDR3: CASSLAPWSTGMQPPLHF; DNA: TGTGCCAGCAGCTTGGCCCCCTGGTCAACAGGGATGCAGCCACCCCTCCACTTT
size: -; J: TRBJ2-1; D: -; V: TRBV9; CDR3: CASSAHAGRPYNEQFF; DNA: TGTGCCAGCAGCGCCCATGCAGGACGCCCCTACAATGAGCAGTTCTTC
size: few; J: TRBJ1-2; D: TRBD1; V: TRBV10-3; CDR3: CAISGAGGNYGYTF; DNA: TGTGCCATCAGTGGGGCAGGGGGCAACTATGGCTACACCTTC
size: -; J: TRBJ1-3; D: -; V: TRBV10-3; CDR3: CAISESRKYGNTIYF; DNA: TGTGCCATCAGTGAGTCGAGGAAGTACGGAAACACCATATATTTT
size: -; J: TRBJ2-1; D: TRBD1; V: TRBV5-1; CDR3: CASSGGQGATYNEQFF; DNA: TGCGCCAGCAGCGGGGGACAGGGGGCAACCTACAATGAGCAGTTCTTC
size: few; J: TRBJ2-7; D: -; V: TRBV5-1; CDR3: CASSLEADRGQEQYF; DNA: TGCGCCAGCAGCTTGGAGGCGGACAGAGGACAAGAGCAGTACTTC
size: -; J: TRBJ2-3; D: -; V: TRBV3-1; CDR3: CASSQDFRARTDTQYF; DNA: TGTGCCAGCAGCCAAGATTTCAGGGCCCGCACAGATACGCAGTATTTT
size: -; J: TRBJ2-6; D: -; V: TRBV5-1; CDR3: CASNPWKPGANVLTF; DNA: TGCGCCAGTAACCCATGGAAGCCCGGGGCCAACGTCCTGACTTTC
size: many; J: TRBJ2-7; D: TRBD1; V: TRBV20-1; CDR3: CSAREIQGQGSRQYF; DNA: TGCAGTGCTAGAGAAATACAGGGACAGGGGTCCAGGCAGTACTTC
size: few; J: TRBJ2-7; D: -; V: TRBV12-3/TRBV12-4; CDR3: CATQDSVSYEQYF; DNA: TGTGCCACCCAGGACAGTGTCTCCTACGAGCAGTACTTC
size: few; J: TRBJ2-7; D: TRBD1; V: TRBV20-1; CDR3: CSARITTGGGGYEQYF; DNA: TGCAGTGCTAGGATAACAACAGGGGGCGGGGGCTACGAGCAGTACTTC
size: -; J: TRBJ2-5; D: -; V: TRBV9; CDR3: CASSVDTDQETQYF; DNA: TGTGCCAGCAGCGTAGATACGGACCAAGAGACCCAGTACTTC
size: -; J: TRBJ1-6; D: TRBD1; V: TRBV5-1; CDR3: CASSSGQGDSSPLHF; DNA: TGCGCCAGCAGCTCTGGACAGGGAGACTCTTCACCCCTCCACTTT
size: many; J: TRBJ2-7; D: -; V: TRBV20-1; CDR3: CSARQVSSYEQYF; DNA: TGCAGTGCTAGGCAGGTTAGCTCCTACGAGCAGTACTTC
size: -; J: TRBJ1-3; D: -; V: TRBV6-1; CDR3: CASGKQGPSGNTIYF; DNA: TGTGCCAGCGGCAAACAGGGACCCTCTGGAAACACCATATATTTT
size: few; J: TRBJ2-7; D: TRBD2; V: TRBV20-1; CDR3: CSVAIAGGPYEQYF; DNA: TGCAGTGTTGCAATAGCGGGGGGGCCCTACGAGCAGTACTTC
size: -; J: TRBJ2-5; D: -; V: TRBV20-1; CDR3: CSARESGVGRNQETQYF; DNA: TGCAGTGCTAGAGAGAGTGGGGTGGGGCGGAACCAAGAGACCCAGTACTTC
size: -; J: TRBJ1-2; D: TRBD1; V: TRBV7-2; CDR3: CASSLLGTGDYGYTF; DNA: TGTGCCAGCAGCCTCCTCGGGACAGGGGACTATGGCTACACCTTC
size: -; J: TRBJ2-1; D: -; V: TRBV20-1; CDR3: CSAREGGPLSLGEQFF; DNA: TGCAGTGCTAGAGAGGGGGGACCCCTGTCCCTCGGTGAGCAGTTCTTC
size: few; J: TRBJ2-7; D: TRBD1; V: TRBV7-9; CDR3: CASSLVDRVHEQYF; DNA: TGTGCCAGCAGCTTAGTGGACAGGGTTCACGAGCAGTACTTC
size: few; J: TRBJ2-5; D: -; V: TRBV9; CDR3: CASSVATEGQKTQYF; DNA: TGTGCCAGCAGCGTAGCTACGGAGGGGCAGAAGACCCAGTACTTC
size: few; J: TRBJ1-1; D: -; V: TRBV5-6; CDR3: CASSFAAVNTEAFF; DNA: TGTGCCAGCAGCTTCGCCGCGGTTAACACTGAAGCTTTCTTT
size: few; J: TRBJ2-2; D: TRBD2; V: TRBV20-1; CDR3: CSARQRGGNTGELFF; DNA: TGCAGTGCTAGACAGCGGGGGGGGAACACCGGGGAGCTGTTTTTT
size: many; J: TRBJ1-2; D: -; V: TRBV29-1; CDR3: CSAAPRGWVDYGYTF; DNA: TGCAGCGCTGCCCCCAGGGGATGGGTTGACTATGGCTACACCTTC
size: few; J: TRBJ1-1; D: -; V: TRBV20-1; CDR3: CSARVGYGVPEAFF; DNA: TGCAGTGCTAGAGTGGGTTATGGGGTTCCTGAAGCTTTCTTT
size: -; J: TRBJ1-2; D: TRBD1; V: TRBV12-3/TRBV12-4; CDR3: CASSRQGTNYGYTF; DNA: TGTGCCAGCAGTCGACAGGGGACTAACTATGGCTACACCTTC
size: -; J: TRBJ2-1; D: -; V: TRBV29-1; CDR3: CSVEYGARYNEQFF; DNA: TGCAGCGTTGAATATGGGGCTCGGTACAATGAGCAGTTCTTC
size: -; J: TRBJ1-2; D: -; V: TRBV6-1; CDR3: CASSAVRSNYGYTF; DNA: TGTGCCAGCAGTGCCGTTCGGTCTAACTATGGCTACACCTTC
size: -; J: TRBJ2-7; D: -; V: TRBV5-1; CDR3: CASSSRQIPYEQYF; DNA: TGCGCCAGCAGCAGCCGACAGATCCCCTACGAGCAGTACTTC
size: few; J: TRBJ2-5; D: -; V: TRBV20-1; CDR3: CSARGGPKETQYF; DNA: TGCAGTGCTAGAGGCGGCCCAAAAGAGACCCAGTACTTC
size: -; J: TRBJ1-2; D: TRBD1; V: TRBV9; CDR3: CASSSGGWSNYGYTF; DNA: TGTGCCAGCAGTTCAGGGGGGTGGAGTAACTATGGCTACACCTTC
size: -; J: TRBJ2-5; D: -; V: TRBV29-1; CDR3: CSVTAGAGETQYF; DNA: TGCAGCGTTACGGCGGGGGCTGGAGAGACCCAGTACTTC